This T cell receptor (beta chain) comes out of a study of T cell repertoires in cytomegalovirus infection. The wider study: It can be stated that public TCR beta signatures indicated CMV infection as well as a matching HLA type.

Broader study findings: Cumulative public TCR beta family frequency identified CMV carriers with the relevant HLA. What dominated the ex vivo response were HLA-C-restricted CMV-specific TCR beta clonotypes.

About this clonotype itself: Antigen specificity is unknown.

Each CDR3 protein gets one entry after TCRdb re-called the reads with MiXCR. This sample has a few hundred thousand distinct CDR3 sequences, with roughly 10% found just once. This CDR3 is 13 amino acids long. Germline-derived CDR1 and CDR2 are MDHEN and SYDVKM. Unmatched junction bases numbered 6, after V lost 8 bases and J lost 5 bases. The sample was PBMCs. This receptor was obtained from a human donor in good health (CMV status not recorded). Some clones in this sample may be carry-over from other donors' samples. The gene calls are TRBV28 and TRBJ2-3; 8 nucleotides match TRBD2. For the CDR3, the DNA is TGTGCCAGCCGGGGGGGGGGCAGAGATACGCAGTATTTT. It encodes CASRGGGRDTQYF.